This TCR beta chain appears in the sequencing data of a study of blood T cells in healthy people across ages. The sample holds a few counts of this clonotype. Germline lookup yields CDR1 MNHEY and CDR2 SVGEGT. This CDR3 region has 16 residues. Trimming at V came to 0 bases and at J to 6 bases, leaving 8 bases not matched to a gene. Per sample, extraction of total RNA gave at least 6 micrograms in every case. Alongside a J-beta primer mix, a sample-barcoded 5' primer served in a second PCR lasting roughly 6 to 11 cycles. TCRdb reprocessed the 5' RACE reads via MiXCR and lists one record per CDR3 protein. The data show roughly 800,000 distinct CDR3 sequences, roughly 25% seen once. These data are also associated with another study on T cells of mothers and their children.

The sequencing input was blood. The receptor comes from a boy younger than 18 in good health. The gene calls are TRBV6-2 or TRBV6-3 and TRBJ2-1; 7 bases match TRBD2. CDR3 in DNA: TGTGCCAGCAGTTACTCGCAATATGGGGGGGGCAATGAGCAGTTCTTC. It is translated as CASSYSQYGGGNEQFF.